The table lists the clone carrying this TCR beta chain with a few counts. Its antigen is unidentified. The data were taken from a study of glioma-infiltrating T cells. Study at large: Blood libraries targeted about 4.5- to 11-fold coverage of roughly 1 million T cells. General study points: CDR3 overlap between tissue and blood was very small. Patients with low tissue-blood divergence carried a signature set of shared blood CDR3 motifs.

Amplification of TCR alpha and beta CDR3 regions from RNA used iRepertoire nested multiplex PCR. MiXCR, run by TCRdb on the multiplex PCR reads, gives a single entry per CDR3 protein. The data show a few hundred thousand distinct CDR3 sequences, 41% seen once. The CDR3 totals 14 residues. CDR1 and CDR2 from the germline V gene are MDHEN and SYDVKM. Trimming removed 4 bases from V and 8 bases from J, with 17 bases in between. The clonotype was recovered from a human donor with low-grade glioma or glioblastoma, undergoing nonglioma brain surgery, or in good health (not recorded which). V gene TRBV28 combines with J gene TRBJ1-2; TRBD1 is a possible D gene (5 bases). The sequenced sample consisted of glioma tissue, nonneoplastic brain tissue, or PBMCs (not recorded which). CDR3 amino acids: CASSSNGGQSGYTF. The CDR3 nucleotides are TGTGCCAGCAGTTCTAACGGGGGTCAGTCGGGCTACACCTTC.